There are a few counts of the clone carrying this T cell receptor (beta chain). Original processing methods: Estimation of nucleated cell counts relied on the amplification of reference gene primers. TCRdb's copy holds only in-frame clones and misses some; the assay was immunoSEQ multiplex PCR. D and trimming were read from the DNA, whereas the V and J calls and clone size are those reported in that table. The sample carries over 95,000 clones, over 65% recorded once. CDR1 is MGHRA and CDR2 is YSYEKL in the germline V gene. Trimming shortened V by 0 bases and J by 4 bases, and 12 bases separated the two germline ends. The CDR3 has 16 residues. The data derive from a study of blood T cell repertoires in COVID-19. Whole-study context: COVID-19 samples, acute and convalescent, were from the United States, Italy and Spain. The cDNA or gDNA used as material had been derived from T cells, B-cell-depleted T cells, or PBMCs.

V is TRBV4-1 and J is TRBJ1-4; no reliable D call. This receptor was identified in a woman between 40 and 55 years old with acute or convalescent COVID-19. Sequencing was carried out using peripheral blood. The CDR3: CASSQEGASVNEKLFF. The CDR3 nucleotides are TGCGCCAGCAGCCAAGAAGGTGCCAGCGTTAATGAAAAACTGTTTTTT.